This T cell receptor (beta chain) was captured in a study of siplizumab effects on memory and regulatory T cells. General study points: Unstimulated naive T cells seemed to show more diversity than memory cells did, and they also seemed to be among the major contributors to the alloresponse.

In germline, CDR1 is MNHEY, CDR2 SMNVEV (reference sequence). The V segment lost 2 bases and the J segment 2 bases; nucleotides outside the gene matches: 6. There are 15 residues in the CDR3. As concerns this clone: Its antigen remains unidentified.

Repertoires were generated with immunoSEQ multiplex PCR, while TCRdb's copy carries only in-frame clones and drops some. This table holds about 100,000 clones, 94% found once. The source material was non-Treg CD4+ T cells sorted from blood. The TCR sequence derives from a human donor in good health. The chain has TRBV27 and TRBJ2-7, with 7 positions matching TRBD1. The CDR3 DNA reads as TGTGCCAGCAGTTTAAATAACAGGGGCCCCTACGAGCAGTACTTC. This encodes CASSLNNRGPYEQYF.